This record concerns one T cell receptor beta chain sequence. The antigen is unknown. The entry originates in a study of shared clonotypes between healthy human individuals. Study findings and constraints: Non-shared clonotypes had lower generation probabilities than clonotypes shared by all four sorted-subset donors.

Germline-derived CDR1 and CDR2 are ENHRY and SYGVKD. The CDR3 runs to 12 residues. V lost 6 bases and J 9 bases, leaving 12 bases between the germline ends. TCRdb's copy holds only in-frame clones and misses some; the assay was immunoSEQ multiplex PCR. The repertoire holds roughly 2.6 million clones, with roughly nine tenths as singletons. Material for sequencing was naive CD4+ T cells sorted from blood. Subset described: CD45RA+ positively selected. The receptor's source is a young man in good health. The gene calls are TRBV10-3 and TRBJ2-1, with D uncertain. CDR3 residues: CAISVSGPEQFF. The CDR3 coding sequence is TGTGCCATCAGCGTGTCCGGGCCTGAGCAGTTCTTC.